The next 25 T cell receptor beta chains were all read from a single sample in a study of blood T cell repertoires in COVID-19. Method: immunoSEQ multiplex PCR; TCRdb's copy keeps in-frame clones and lacks some. The sample yields tens of thousands of clones, around 80% seen once. The specimen sequenced was peripheral blood. Receptor source: an elderly woman with acute or convalescent COVID-19.

This clone was seen only once. This rearrangement joins TRBV12-3 or TRBV12-4 to TRBJ2-7, with D unclear. There are 12 residues in the CDR3. V was trimmed by 5 bases and J by 5 bases, leaving 10 bases between them. The CDR3 sequence is CASSPRGHEQYF. CDR3 nucleotides: TGTGCCAGCAGTCCAAGAGGCCACGAGCAGTACTTC.

The rearrangement links TRBV11-2 to TRBJ2-1, with D perhaps matching TRBD2 (5 bases). The CDR3 covers 13 residues. Trimming stripped 5 bases from V and 8 bases from J, with 13 bases between. Germline assignment: CDR1 SGHAT and CDR2 FQNNGV. This chain's CDR3 is CASSPWLRDEQFF. DNA for the CDR3: TGTGCCAGCAGCCCCTGGTTGAGGGATGAGCAGTTCTTC.

This clone was recorded only once. The V call is TRBV11-2, the J call TRBJ2-1, with no clear D. Germline CDR1 is SGHAT and CDR2 is FQNNGV. V dropped 2 bases and J dropped 5 bases, with 7 bases sitting between them. This CDR3 spans 13 amino acids. The CDR3 DNA follows: TGTGCCAGCAGCTTATCCCAGAACAATGAGCAGTTCTTC. Its translation: CASSLSQNNEQFF.

This clone was seen a handful of times. The chain couples TRBV5-4 to TRBJ1-1; tentatively, D is TRBD1 (5 bases). Trimming took off 4 bases at V and 6 bases at J, with 13 bases between the two ends. Germline CDR1 and CDR2: SGHNT and YYREEE (reference sequence). The CDR3 is 13 residues long. The CDR3 DNA reads as TGTGCCAGCAGCGGGGGGTTCCCCGCTGAAGCTTTCTTT. It specifies CASSGGFPAEAFF.

The chain is built from TRBV19 and TRBJ1-1; weak D call: TRBD1 (5 bases). Germline lookup yields CDR1 LNHDA and CDR2 SQIVND (reference sequence). This CDR3 has 13 amino acids. V lost 5 bases to trimming and J lost 3 bases, with 10 bases between them. In DNA, the CDR3 is TGTGCCAGTAGTTCGCAGGGCTACACTGAAGCTTTCTTT. This sequence encodes CASSSQGYTEAFF.

This chain links TRBV28 with TRBJ2-4; D perhaps matches TRBD1 (5 bases). The germline CDR1 and CDR2 sequences are MDHEN and SYDVKM. Trimming removed 3 bases at V and 3 bases at J, with 9 bases between. CDR3 length: 14 amino acids. The CDR3 nucleotides are TGTGCCAGCAGTTTTCGGCAGGGCAAAAACATTCAGTACTTC. Residues: CASSFRQGKNIQYF.

The V and J genes are TRBV6-5 and TRBJ2-7, with D tentatively TRBD1 (5 bases). The CDR3 spans 12 residues. Trimming stripped 6 bases from V and 3 bases from J, with 9 bases between. Germline V CDR1 and CDR2: MNHEY, SVGAGI. In DNA form, the CDR3 reads TGTGCCAGCAGCGCTGACAGCTACGAGCAGTACTTC. Translated, it gives CASSADSYEQYF.

The CDR3 coding sequence is TGTGCCTGGACCGCGGGACAGGGGGCCCAAGAGACCCAGTACTTC. Residues: CAWTAGQGAQETQYF. The V call is TRBV30, the J call TRBJ2-5; 12 nucleotides match TRBD1. With 4 bases clipped from V and 1 base from J, the junction kept 4 bases outside the gene matches. The CDR3 is made up of 15 amino acids. Germline-derived CDR1 and CDR2 are GTSNPN and SVGIG (reference sequence).

This sequence joins TRBV20-1 and TRBJ2-7; 8 bases fit TRBD1. Looked up from germline, CDR1 is DFQATT and CDR2 is SNEGSKA (reference sequence). The ends lost 3 bases at V and 3 bases at J; junction bases unmatched: 10. The CDR3 is 15 residues long. The CDR3 coding sequence is TGCAGTGCTAGTACCCCCAGGGGGCAAGTCTACGAGCAGTACTTC. The encoded protein is CSASTPRGQVYEQYF.

The chain couples TRBV29-1 to TRBJ2-7; a weak D match, TRBD1 (8 bases). The CDR3 has 14 amino acids. Germline CDR1 and CDR2: SQVTM and ANQGSEA. The V gene lost 7 bases and the J gene lost 6 bases, with 22 bases spanning the gap. The CDR3 nucleotides read TGCAGCGCCGGACAGGGAGGGGCGGCAGGCGAGCAGTACTTC. Translated: CSAGQGGAAGEQYF.

The J gene is TRBJ1-1, the V gene TRBV6-5; possibly TRBD1 for D (6 bases). Looked up from germline, CDR1 is MNHEY and CDR2 is SVGAGI. The CDR3 length is 14 residues. V lost 4 bases, J lost 7 bases, and 16 bases lay in between. CDR3 sequence (DNA): TGTGCCAGCAGTTTCTTTACAGGGTCGGGTGAAGCTTTCTTT. Translation: CASSFFTGSGEAFF.

J is TRBJ2-2 and V is TRBV7-3; maybe TRBD1 (5 bases). The CDR3 is 13 amino acids. The V end lost 3 bases, the J end lost 5 bases, and 7 bases lay between the germline ends. Germline V gene lookup returns CDR1 SGHTA and CDR2 FQGTGA. CDR3 amino acids: CASSFQGTGELFF. DNA for the CDR3: TGTGCCAGCAGCTTTCAGGGAACCGGGGAGCTGTTTTTT. The variable domain in full, with the rest retrieved from reference TRBV7-3 and TRBJ2-2, is GAGVSQTPSNKVTEKGKYVELRCDPISGHTALYWYRQSLGQGPEFLIYFQGTGAADDSGLPNDRFFAVRPEGSVSTLKIQRTERGDSAVYLCASSFQGTGELFFGEGSRLTVL.

The chain has TRBV24-1 and TRBJ2-2; 14 bases line up with TRBD2. The CDR3 contains 18 residues. Germline loops: CDR1 KGHDR, CDR2 SFDVKD. Unmatched junction bases numbered 4, after V lost 0 bases and J lost 5 bases. CDR3 sequence (DNA): TGTGCCACCAGTGATTTGTCCGGACTAGCGGGAGGTACCGGGGAGCTGTTTTTT. Protein: CATSDLSGLAGGTGELFF.

The V call is TRBV3-1 (or the pseudogene TRBV3-2), the J call TRBJ2-5; possibly TRBD1 for D (6 bases). V lost 1 base and J lost 1, with 7 bases in between. Germline loops: CDR1 LGHDT, CDR2 YNNKEL (reference sequence). This CDR3 region has 14 residues. The CDR3 coding sequence is TGTGCCAGCAGCCAAGGCAGGGGCCAAGAGACCCAGTACTTC. Translating it yields CASSQGRGQETQYF.

The CDR3 DNA is TGTGCCAGCAGCTTGGCCGGGATCGTTGCAACTAATGAAAAACTGTTTTTT. This translates into CASSLAGIVATNEKLFF. The chain employs TRBV5-6 and TRBJ1-4; no clear D gene. The CDR3 spans 17 residues. V was shortened by 0 bases and J by 0 bases, with 12 bases between the two germline ends. Germline V gives CDR1 SGHDT, CDR2 YYEEEE.

The chain has TRBV28 and TRBJ2-1; the match to TRBD2 covers 7 bases. Germline CDR1 reads MDHEN; CDR2 reads SYDVKM. J lost 9 bases, V lost 6 bases, and 11 bases had no gene match. The length of the CDR3 is 14 residues. This CDR3 is CASSMGGMRGEQFF. The CDR3 DNA follows: TGTGCCAGCAGCATGGGGGGGATGAGGGGTGAGCAGTTCTTC.

V usage is TRBV11-2 and J usage is TRBJ2-7; TRBD2 matches at 9 bases. This CDR3 is 17 amino acids long. Trimming cost V 5 bases and J 0 bases; bases outside gene matches: 11. The germline V gene has CDR1 SGHAT and CDR2 FQNNGV. The CDR3 region has the DNA TGTGCCAGCAGCCATGGGCTAGCGGGACCGAGCTCCTACGAGCAGTACTTC. As protein: CASSHGLAGPSSYEQYF.

The rearrangement uses TRBV2 and TRBJ2-2; D is unclear. The CDR3 has 15 residues. V was trimmed by 5 bases and J by 0 bases, leaving 10 bases between them. CDR1 is SNHLY, CDR2 FYNNEI, per germline. CDR3 in amino acids: CASSSSAANTGELFF. The CDR3, as DNA: TGTGCCAGCAGTTCCAGCGCCGCGAACACCGGGGAGCTGTTTTTT.

The chain combines TRBV10-2 with TRBJ2-2, with no clear D. This CDR3 is 11 amino acids long. V lost 8 bases and J 2 bases, leaving 3 bases between the germline ends. Germline CDR1 is WSHSY and CDR2 is SAAADI. The CDR3 nucleotides are TGCGCCAGCGGCAACACCGGGGAGCTGTTTTTT. Amino acids: CASGNTGELFF.

V is TRBV6-5 and J is TRBJ2-7, with a tentative D call TRBD2 (6 bases). From germline, CDR1 is MNHEY and CDR2 SVGAGI. CDR3 length equals 15 residues. Between the trimmed V and J ends, which lost 0 bases and 0 bases, there was a span of 9 bases. CDR3 coding DNA: TGTGCCAGCAGTTACTCCGGGAGTAGCTCCTACGAGCAGTACTTC. Translation gives CASSYSGSSSYEQYF.

This chain connects TRBV21-1 to TRBJ1-1. TRBV21-1 constitutes a pseudogene. CDR3 length: 16 residues. The DNA of the CDR3 is TGTGCCAGCAGCAAAGTTGCGGGTAAAATGAACACTGAAGCTTTCTTT. This sequence encodes CASSKVAGKMNTEAFF.

This clone appeared a single time. The chain combines TRBV5-4 with TRBJ1-6; D is uncertain. Germline values: CDR1 SGHNT, CDR2 YYREEE (reference sequence). There are 14 residues in the CDR3. Trimming removed 3 bases from V and 7 bases from J, with 11 bases in between. Here the CDR3 reads CASSSPGGNSPLHF. In DNA, the CDR3 is TGTGCCAGCAGCTCCCCGGGCGGGAATTCACCCCTCCACTTT.

This clone was seen a single time. The chain joins TRBV2 to TRBJ2-7; 7 bases are shared with TRBD1. V lost 7 bases and J lost 3; bases outside the gene matches: 6. Germline CDR1 and CDR2: SNHLY and FYNNEI. CDR3 size: 13 residues. CDR3 residues: CASTGGLLYEQYF. The CDR3 region has the DNA TGTGCCAGCACAGGGGGTCTACTCTACGAGCAGTACTTC.

Here the CDR3 DNA reads TGCAGCGTCATGGGGCCCACGCCCGGGGAGCTGTTTTTT. Translation: CSVMGPTPGELFF. The chain has TRBV29-1 and TRBJ2-2, with a possible D match to TRBD1 (5 bases). Trimming took 6 bases from V and 6 from J, leaving 14 bases between them. Germline V lookup: CDR1 SQVTM, CDR2 ANQGSEA. The CDR3 is 13 amino acids.

The J gene is TRBJ2-3, the V gene TRBV5-1, with 7 bases that match TRBD2. From germline, CDR1 is SGHRS and CDR2 YFSETQ. V gave up 1 base and J gave up 4 bases; unmatched junction bases: 3. This CDR3 has 14 amino acids. The CDR3 DNA follows: TGCGCCAGCAGCTTGCCTAGCGGTGCAGATACGCAGTATTTT. Its translation: CASSLPSGADTQYF.